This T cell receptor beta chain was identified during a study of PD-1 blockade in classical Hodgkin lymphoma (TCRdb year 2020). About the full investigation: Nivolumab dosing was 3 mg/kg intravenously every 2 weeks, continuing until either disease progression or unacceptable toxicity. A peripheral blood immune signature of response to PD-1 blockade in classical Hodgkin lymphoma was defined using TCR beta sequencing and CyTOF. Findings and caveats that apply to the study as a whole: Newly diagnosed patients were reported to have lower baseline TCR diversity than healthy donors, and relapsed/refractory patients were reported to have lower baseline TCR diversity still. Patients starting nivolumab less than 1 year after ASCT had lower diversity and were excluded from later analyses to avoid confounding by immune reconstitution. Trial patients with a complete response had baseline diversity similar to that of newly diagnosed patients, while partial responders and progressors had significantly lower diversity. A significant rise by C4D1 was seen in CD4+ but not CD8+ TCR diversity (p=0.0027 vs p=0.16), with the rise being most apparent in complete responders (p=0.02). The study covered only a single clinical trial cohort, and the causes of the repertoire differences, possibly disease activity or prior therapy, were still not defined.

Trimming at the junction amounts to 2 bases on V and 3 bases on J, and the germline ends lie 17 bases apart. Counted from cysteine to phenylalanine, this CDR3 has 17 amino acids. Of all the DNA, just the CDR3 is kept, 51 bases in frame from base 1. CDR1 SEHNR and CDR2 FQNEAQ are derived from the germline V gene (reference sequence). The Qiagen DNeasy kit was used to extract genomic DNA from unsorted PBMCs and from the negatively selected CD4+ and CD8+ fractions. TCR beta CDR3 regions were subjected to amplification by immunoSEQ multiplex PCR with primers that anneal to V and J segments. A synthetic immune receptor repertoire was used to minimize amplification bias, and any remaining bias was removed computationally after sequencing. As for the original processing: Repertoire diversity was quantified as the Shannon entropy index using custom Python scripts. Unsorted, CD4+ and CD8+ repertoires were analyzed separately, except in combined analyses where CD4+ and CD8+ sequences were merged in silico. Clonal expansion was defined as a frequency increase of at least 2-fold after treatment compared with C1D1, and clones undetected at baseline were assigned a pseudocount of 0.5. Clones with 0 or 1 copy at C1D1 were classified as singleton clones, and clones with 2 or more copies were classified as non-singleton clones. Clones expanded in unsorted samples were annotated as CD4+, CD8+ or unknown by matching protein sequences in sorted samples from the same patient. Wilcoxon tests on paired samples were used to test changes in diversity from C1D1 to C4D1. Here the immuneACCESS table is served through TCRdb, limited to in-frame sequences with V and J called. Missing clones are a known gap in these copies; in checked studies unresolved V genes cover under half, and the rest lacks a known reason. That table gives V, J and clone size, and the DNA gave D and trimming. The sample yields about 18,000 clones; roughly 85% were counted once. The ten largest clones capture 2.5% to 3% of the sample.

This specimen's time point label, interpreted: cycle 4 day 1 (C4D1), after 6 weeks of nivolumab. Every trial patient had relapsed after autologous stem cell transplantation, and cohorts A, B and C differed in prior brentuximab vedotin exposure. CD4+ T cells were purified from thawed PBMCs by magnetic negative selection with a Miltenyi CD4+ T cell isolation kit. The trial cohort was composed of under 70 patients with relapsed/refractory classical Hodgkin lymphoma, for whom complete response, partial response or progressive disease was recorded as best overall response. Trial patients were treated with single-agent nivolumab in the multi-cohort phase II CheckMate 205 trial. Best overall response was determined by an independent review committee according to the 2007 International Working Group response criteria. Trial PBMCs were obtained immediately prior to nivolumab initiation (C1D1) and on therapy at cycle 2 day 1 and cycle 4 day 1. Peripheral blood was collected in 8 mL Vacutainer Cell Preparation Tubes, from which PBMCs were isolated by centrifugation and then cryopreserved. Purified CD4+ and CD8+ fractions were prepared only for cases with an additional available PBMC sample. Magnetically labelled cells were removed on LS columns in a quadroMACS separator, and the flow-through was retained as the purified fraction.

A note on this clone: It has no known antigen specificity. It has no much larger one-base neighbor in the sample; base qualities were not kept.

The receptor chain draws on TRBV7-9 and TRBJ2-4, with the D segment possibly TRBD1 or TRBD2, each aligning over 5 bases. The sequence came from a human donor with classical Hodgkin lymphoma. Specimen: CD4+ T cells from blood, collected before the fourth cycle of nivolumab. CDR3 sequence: CASSLTGQRGVKNIQYF. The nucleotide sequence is TGTGCCAGCAGCTTAACCGGCCAAAGGGGAGTCAAAAACATTCAGTACTTC.